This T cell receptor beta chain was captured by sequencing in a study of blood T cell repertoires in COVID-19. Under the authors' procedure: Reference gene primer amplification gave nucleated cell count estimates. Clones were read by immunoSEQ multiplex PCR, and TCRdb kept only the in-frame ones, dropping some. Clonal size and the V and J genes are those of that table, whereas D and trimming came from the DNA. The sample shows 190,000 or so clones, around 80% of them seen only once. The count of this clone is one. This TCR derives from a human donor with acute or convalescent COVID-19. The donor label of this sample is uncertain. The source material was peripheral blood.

CDR3 residues: CASSSRGEAFF. The CDR3 DNA follows: TGTGCCAGCAGCTCCAGAGGTGAAGCTTTCTTT. The V call is TRBV11-3, the J call TRBJ1-1; D gene ambiguous. V was cut by 4 bases and J by 7 bases, with 7 bases left in between. The V gene's germline CDR1 is SGHNT and CDR2 YENEEA. This CDR3 comprises 11 residues.